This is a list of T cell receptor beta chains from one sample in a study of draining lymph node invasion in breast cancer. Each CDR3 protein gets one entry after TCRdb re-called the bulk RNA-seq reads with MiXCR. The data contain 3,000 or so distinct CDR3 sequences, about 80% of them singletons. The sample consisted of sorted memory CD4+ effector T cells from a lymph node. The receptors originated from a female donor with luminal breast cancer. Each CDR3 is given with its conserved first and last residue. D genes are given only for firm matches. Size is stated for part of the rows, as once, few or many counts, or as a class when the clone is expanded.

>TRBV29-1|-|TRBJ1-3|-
CSVSRPETGLGNTIYF
TGCAGCGTCTCACGACCGGAAACAGGGCTAGGAAACACCATATATTTT
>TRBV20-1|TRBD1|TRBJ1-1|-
CSASTGTGTEAFF
TGCAGTGCTAGCACCGGGACAGGAACTGAAGCTTTCTTT
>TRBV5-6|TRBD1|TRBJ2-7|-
CASSLRGQYEQYF
TGTGCCAGCAGCTTGAGGGGGCAGTACGAGCAGTACTTC
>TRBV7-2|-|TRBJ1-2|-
CASSFTENYGYTF
TGTGCCAGCAGCTTCACCGAGAACTATGGCTACACCTTC
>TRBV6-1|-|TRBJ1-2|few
CASSGVPGPNNYGYTF
TGTGCCAGCAGTGGGGTTCCAGGTCCGAATAACTATGGCTACACCTTC
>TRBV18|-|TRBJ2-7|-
CASSPNYEQYF
TGTGCCAGCTCACCAAACTACGAGCAGTACTTC
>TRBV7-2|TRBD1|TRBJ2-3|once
CASRRDRDTDTQYF
TGTGCCAGCAGAAGGGACAGGGACACAGATACGCAGTATTTT
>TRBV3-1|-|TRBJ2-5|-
CASSPSVAGAGETQYF
TGTGCCAGCAGCCCGTCAGTTGCGGGGGCGGGGGAGACCCAGTACTTC
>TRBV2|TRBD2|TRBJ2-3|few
CASSEGSGTNTDTQYF
TGTGCCAGCAGCGAGGGGTCCGGGACTAACACAGATACGCAGTATTTT
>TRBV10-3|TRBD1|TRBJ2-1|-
CAITGRDRGANEQFF
TGTGCCATCACCGGCAGGGACAGGGGGGCTAATGAGCAGTTCTTC
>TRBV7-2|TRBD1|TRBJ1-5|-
CASSFQDRGNNQPQHF
TGTGCCAGCAGCTTCCAGGACAGGGGAAACAATCAGCCCCAGCATTTT
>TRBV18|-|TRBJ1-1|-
CASSPPSGVGTEAFF
TGTGCCAGCTCACCACCGTCAGGGGTGGGCACTGAAGCTTTCTTT
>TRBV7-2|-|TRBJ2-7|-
CASSLAPTVGDEQYF
TGTGCCAGCAGCCTGGCACCGACAGTGGGTGACGAGCAGTACTTC
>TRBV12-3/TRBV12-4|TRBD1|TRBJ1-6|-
CASSLASGTGAYNSPLHF
TGTGCCAGCAGTTTAGCCTCCGGGACAGGGGCCTATAATTCACCCCTCCACTTT
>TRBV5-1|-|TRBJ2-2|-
CASSSRHTGELFF
TGCGCCAGCAGCTCGAGACACACCGGGGAGCTGTTTTTT
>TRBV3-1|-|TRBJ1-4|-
CASSQGGYKKLFF
TGTGCCAGCAGCCAAGGAGGGTATAAAAAACTGTTTTTT
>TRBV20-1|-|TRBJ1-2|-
CSASALTFNYGYTF
TGCAGTGCGTCTGCACTTACCTTTAACTATGGCTACACCTTC
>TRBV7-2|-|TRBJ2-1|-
CASSLEVYNEQFF
TGTGCCAGCAGCTTGGAGGTCTACAATGAGCAGTTCTTC
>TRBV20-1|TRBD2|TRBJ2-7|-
CSAILAGESYEQYF
TGCAGTGCCATATTAGCGGGGGAATCCTACGAGCAGTACTTC
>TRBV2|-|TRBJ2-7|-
CASSDREGGYEQYF
TGTGCCAGCAGTGACAGGGAAGGGGGCTACGAGCAGTACTTC